These 31 T cell receptor beta chains came from one sample sequenced in a study of PD-L1 blockade in urothelial cancer. The time point is: peripheral blood 6 weeks after treatment start. Only in-frame clones appear in the TCRdb table, and some are missing; sequencing was by immunoSEQ multiplex PCR. The sample shows about 41,000 clones, approximately 84% of them seen only once. The input for sequencing was PBMCs, taken around atezolizumab (anti-PD-L1) treatment. Source of these receptors: a man between 65 and 79 years old with urothelial cancer.

This rearrangement joins TRBV5-1 to TRBJ2-1; 14 bases are a match to TRBD2. CDR1 is SGHRS and CDR2 is YFSETQ in the germline V gene. The J segment lost 8 bases and the V segment lost 5 bases, leaving 6 bases of the junction unmatched. The CDR3 spans 15 residues. The CDR3 DNA follows: TGCGCCAGCAGACAGACTAGCGGGAGGGCCCATGAGCAGTTCTTC. This sequence encodes CASRQTSGRAHEQFF.

This clone was observed once. The V call is TRBV9, the J call TRBJ2-1; no clear D. V lost 1 base and J 6 bases, leaving 11 bases between the germline ends. In germline, CDR1 is SGDLS, CDR2 YYNGEE. The CDR3 sequence is 14 residues long. This CDR3 is CASSVPGSGNEQFF. CDR3 bases: TGTGCCAGCAGCGTACCGGGTTCCGGCAATGAGCAGTTCTTC.

The gene calls are TRBV18 and TRBJ2-5; D may be TRBD1 (5 bases). Germline lookup yields CDR1 KGHSH and CDR2 LQKENI. This CDR3 is 16 amino acids long. The V gene lost 1 base and the J gene lost 2 bases, with 14 bases spanning the gap. DNA of the CDR3: TGTGCCAGCTCACCACGCACAGGCGGAACTCAAGAGACCCAGTACTTC. It codes for CASSPRTGGTQETQYF.

CDR3 residues: CAWGEVRAGSGYTF. CDR3 sequence (DNA): TGTGCCTGGGGTGAGGTCAGGGCTGGGTCTGGCTACACCTTC. The rearrangement links TRBV30 to TRBJ1-2; D is possibly TRBD1 (5 bases). The CDR3 contains 14 residues. Per germline, CDR1 GTSNPN and CDR2 SVGIG (reference sequence). Trimming shortened V by 5 bases and J by 7 bases, and 20 bases separated the two germline ends.

The chain carries TRBV30 and TRBJ2-7; 11 bases agree with TRBD1. V lost 2 bases to trimming and J lost 3 bases; unmatched junction nucleotides: 3. Germline V gene sequence: CDR1 GTSNPN, CDR2 SVGIG (reference sequence). The CDR3 consists of 14 residues. CDR3 sequence (DNA): TGTGCCTGGAGTCCCGGGACAGGGGGCTACGAGCAGTACTTC. Its protein product is CAWSPGTGGYEQYF.

This chain links TRBV5-1 with TRBJ2-3; 14 bases match TRBD2. This CDR3 spans 15 amino acids. Germline CDR1 reads SGHRS; CDR2 reads YFSETQ. Trimming took 5 bases from V and 5 from J; bases not matched to a gene: 4. The CDR3 nucleotides are TGCGCCAGCAGTGTGGGACTAGCGGGAGAAGATACGCAGTATTTT. Translation: CASSVGLAGEDTQYF.

This chain uses TRBV2 with TRBJ2-4, with TRBD2 as a possible D gene (7 bases). The germline CDR1 and CDR2 sequences are SNHLY and FYNNEI. V dropped 6 bases and J dropped 11 bases, with 20 bases sitting between them. This CDR3 contains 14 residues. The CDR3 region has the DNA TGTGCCAGCAGGGACTCGGGGGGCAGCGGCGTTCAGTACTTC. This translates into CASRDSGGSGVQYF.

V and J are TRBV13 and TRBJ2-2, with TRBD1 identical over 9 bases. The V gene's germline CDR1 is PRHDT and CDR2 FYEKMQ (reference sequence). This CDR3 region has 15 residues. J gave up 4 bases and V 5 bases, and 5 bases lay outside the gene matches. The CDR3: CASSPGTGRTGELFF. The CDR3 coding sequence is TGTGCCAGCAGCCCCGGGACAGGGCGCACCGGGGAGCTGTTTTTT.

The chain links TRBV5-6 to TRBJ2-3; D not resolved. This CDR3 has 14 amino acids. Germline V gene sequence: CDR1 SGHDT, CDR2 YYEEEE. V was trimmed by 1 base and J by 0 bases, leaving 6 bases between them. As DNA, the CDR3 is TGTGCCAGCAGCTTGCCCGTTAGCACAGATACGCAGTATTTT. Encoded protein: CASSLPVSTDTQYF.

This sequence joins TRBV18 and TRBJ1-1; 9 bases are a match to TRBD1. The J segment lost 7 bases and the V segment lost 2 bases, leaving 5 bases of the junction unmatched. Germline V gene sequence: CDR1 KGHSH, CDR2 LQKENI. This CDR3 has 14 residues. As DNA, the CDR3 is TGTGCCAGCTCACCAGACAGGGGGGGTGTTGAAGCTTTCTTT. Encoded protein: CASSPDRGGVEAFF.

The chain is built from TRBV19 and TRBJ2-7, with D perhaps matching TRBD2 (6 bases). The ends were cut back, 5 bases at V and 2 bases at J, with 19 bases in the middle. The CDR3 extends over 16 amino acids. Germline CDR1 is LNHDA and CDR2 is SQIVND (reference sequence). CDR3 coding DNA: TGTGCCAGTAGTGTTGGCCCCGGGACTGACACCTACGAGCAGTACTTC. It specifies CASSVGPGTDTYEQYF.

The chain couples TRBV5-1 to TRBJ2-1; D perhaps matches TRBD1 (6 bases). CDR1 is SGHRS, CDR2 YFSETQ, per germline. V shed 4 bases and J shed 6 bases, with 17 bases lying between them. This CDR3 is built from 15 residues. The CDR3 here is CASSPITTGTNEQFF. The CDR3 DNA reads as TGCGCCAGCAGCCCGATTACAACAGGGACCAATGAGCAGTTCTTC.

This clone was seen more than once but under ten times. CDR3 amino acids: CASRLAGGPYNEQFF. The CDR3 nucleotides read TGTGCCAGCAGACTAGCGGGAGGACCTTACAATGAGCAGTTCTTC. The chain carries TRBV2 and TRBJ2-1; 12 bases are a match to TRBD2. After removal of 6 bases from V and 4 bases from J, the junction contained 4 bases not matched to a gene. This CDR3 contains 15 residues. Germline loops: CDR1 SNHLY, CDR2 FYNNEI.

V is TRBV5-1 and J is TRBJ2-7, with TRBD2 identical over 7 bases. Germline values: CDR1 SGHRS, CDR2 YFSETQ. The CDR3 totals 16 residues. V shed 5 bases, J shed 6 bases, and the junction held 17 bases outside the gene matches. In nucleotides, the CDR3 is TGCGCCAGCAGGCACCTCGGGGCTAGCGGCCCTTCCGAGCAGTACTTC. Its protein is CASRHLGASGPSEQYF.

In DNA form, the CDR3 reads TGTGCCAGCTCAGGAGACAATCAGCCCCAGCATTTT. Its protein product is CASSGDNQPQHF. V is TRBV18 and J is TRBJ1-5; D not certain. CDR1 and CDR2 (germline): KGHSH, LQKENI. V gave up 5 bases and J gave up 3 bases, with 5 bases separating them. The CDR3 consists of 12 residues.

This chain connects TRBV7-2 to TRBJ2-7; 9 positions agree with TRBD2. Per the germline V gene, CDR1 is SGHTA and CDR2 is FQGNSA. V dropped 5 bases and J dropped 4; count of bases not matched to a gene: 12. This CDR3 is 16 amino acids long. For the CDR3, the DNA is TGTGCCAGCAGCCCAGGGGGTCAGCGGGGGGAATACGAGCAGTACTTC. Its protein product is CASSPGGQRGEYEQYF.

This rearrangement joins TRBV19 to TRBJ2-3, with 8 bases lining up with TRBD2. CDR3 length: 16 amino acids. Per germline, CDR1 LNHDA and CDR2 SQIVND (reference sequence). After removal of 6 bases from V and 4 bases from J, the junction contained 12 bases not matched to a gene. The chain's CDR3 is CASSFAAGARADTQYF. In DNA, the CDR3 is TGTGCCAGTAGCTTTGCAGCGGGAGCCAGGGCAGATACGCAGTATTTT.

V and J are TRBV9 and TRBJ2-5, with D perhaps matching TRBD2 (6 bases). CDR1 SGDLS and CDR2 YYNGEE come from the germline V gene. The CDR3 extends over 16 amino acids. V was pared by 0 bases and J by 4 bases, with 16 bases between. The CDR3 loop reads CASSVDLASFGETQYF. Here the CDR3 DNA reads TGTGCCAGCAGCGTAGATCTAGCGTCATTTGGAGAGACCCAGTACTTC.

J is TRBJ2-1 and V is TRBV6-4, with 7 bases lining up with TRBD2. The germline gives CDR1 MRHNA, CDR2 SNTAGT. V shed 5 bases and J 7 bases; nucleotides not matched to a gene: 8. This CDR3 contains 14 residues. CDR3 coding DNA: TGTGCCAGCAGTTCGGGACTACCCAATAATGAGCAGTTCTTC. Protein: CASSSGLPNNEQFF.

Here the CDR3 reads CASSDGQGHGYTF. CDR3 DNA: TGTGCCAGCAGCGACGGACAGGGACACGGCTACACCTTC. The V call is TRBV6-1, the J call TRBJ1-2; 8 bases are a match to TRBD1. With 6 bases clipped from V and 8 bases from J, the junction kept 8 bases outside the gene matches. CDR1 is MNHNS, CDR2 SASEGT, per germline. This CDR3 has 13 amino acids.

The chain employs TRBV19 and TRBJ1-4; no clear D. Trimming cost V 6 bases and J 0 bases, with 8 bases left between them. From germline, CDR1 is LNHDA and CDR2 SQIVND (reference sequence). CDR3 length: 14 amino acids. The CDR3 DNA is TGTGCCAGTAGCCACACGACAACTAATGAAAAACTGTTTTTT. Its protein product is CASSHTTTNEKLFF.

This rearrangement joins TRBV6-5 to TRBJ2-7, with D possibly matching TRBD2 (6 bases). The ends were cut back, 0 bases at V and 4 bases at J, with 13 bases in the middle. The V gene's germline CDR1 is MNHEY and CDR2 SVGAGI. CDR3 length equals 15 residues. DNA for the CDR3: TGTGCCAGCAGTTACTCTCTGGAGGGGTGGTACGAGCAGTACTTC. It yields the protein CASSYSLEGWYEQYF.

The gene calls are TRBV28 and TRBJ2-7; D not resolved. The CDR3 totals 12 residues. Germline loops: CDR1 MDHEN, CDR2 SYDVKM. The germline V and J ends were trimmed by 7 bases and 0 bases, with 7 bases remaining between them. The CDR3 nucleotides read TGTGCCAGCATGGGCAGCTCCTACGAGCAGTACTTC. It translates to CASMGSSYEQYF.

The J gene is TRBJ1-2, the V gene TRBV6-6, with 7 bases identical to TRBD1. V lost 4 bases, J lost 6 bases, and 5 bases stayed unmatched. The CDR3 runs to 13 residues. Germline loops: CDR1 MNHNY, CDR2 SVGAGI (reference sequence). The CDR3 DNA sequence: TGTGCCAGCAGTTCACAGGGGTTCGATGGCTACACCTTC. It yields the protein CASSSQGFDGYTF.

This sequence joins TRBV10-2 and TRBJ2-3, with D possibly matching TRBD2 (7 bases). V lost 1 base to trimming and J lost 0 bases, with 11 bases between them. In germline, CDR1 is WSHSY, CDR2 SAAADI. The CDR3 is 16 residues long. CDR3 nucleotide sequence: TGCGCCAGCAGTGAGTGGGGCGGGGGCAGCACAGATACGCAGTATTTT. Translated: CASSEWGGGSTDTQYF.

The chain carries TRBV6-1 and TRBJ2-3; 9 bases are a match to TRBD1. Germline assignment: CDR1 MNHNS and CDR2 SASEGT. This CDR3 is 15 amino acids long. V lost 4 bases and J lost 3; bases outside the gene matches: 5. CDR3 amino acids: CASSVEGQGTDTQYF. Written as DNA, the CDR3 is TGTGCCAGCAGTGTGGAAGGACAGGGGACAGATACGCAGTATTTT.

The chain is built from TRBV30 and TRBJ2-3, with D possibly matching TRBD2 (6 bases). Per the germline V gene, CDR1 is GTSNPN and CDR2 is SVGIG (reference sequence). V lost 3 bases and J 4 bases, leaving 11 bases between the germline ends. This CDR3 is built from 13 residues. CDR3 DNA sequence: TGTGCCTGGAGGACGGGAGTAGCAGATACGCAGTATTTT. Protein sequence: CAWRTGVADTQYF.

The V call is TRBV18, the J call TRBJ1-4; D is unclear. Germline CDR1 reads KGHSH; CDR2 reads LQKENI. The CDR3 sequence is 15 residues long. Trimming cost V 2 bases and J 5 bases, with 12 bases left between them. The CDR3 reads CASSPASTFNEKLFF. CDR3 sequence (DNA): TGTGCCAGCTCACCAGCGTCGACATTCAATGAAAAACTGTTTTTT.

The chain recombines TRBV6-1 with TRBJ2-7, with 9 bases that match TRBD1. Germline CDR1 and CDR2: MNHNS and SASEGT. Trimming cost V 9 bases and J 6 bases; bases outside gene matches: 9. CDR3 length: 13 amino acids. CDR3 amino acids: CARSRDREAEQYF. The CDR3 DNA reads as TGTGCCAGGTCCCGGGACAGGGAGGCCGAGCAGTACTTC.

The chain combines TRBV6-1 with TRBJ2-1; TRBD2 matches 9 bases. The CDR3 loop spans 15 amino acids. V dropped 8 bases and J dropped 4; count of bases not matched to a gene: 9. Germline V lookup: CDR1 MNHNS, CDR2 SASEGT. The CDR3 loop is CASLKGTSLYNEQFF. The CDR3 DNA reads as TGTGCCAGCCTTAAAGGGACTAGCTTATACAATGAGCAGTTCTTC.

V usage is TRBV19 and J usage is TRBJ1-5, with 7 bases matching TRBD1. Per germline, CDR1 LNHDA and CDR2 SQIVND (reference sequence). CDR3 length: 19 amino acids. The trim removed 5 bases at V and 2 bases at J, leaving 18 bases unmatched. The CDR3 loop is CASSSPQGWATGGNQPQHF. CDR3 DNA: TGTGCCAGTAGTTCACCACAGGGGTGGGCTACCGGTGGCAATCAGCCCCAGCATTTT.